This is a list of T cell receptor beta chains from one sample in a study of cytomegalovirus exposure and HLA in healthy donors. The repertoire was sequenced with immunoSEQ multiplex PCR; TCRdb's copy has only in-frame clones and lacks some. The table has 90,000 to 100,000 clones, 69% seen once. Specimen: PBMCs. These receptor sequences come from a man aged 50 to 60 in good health and CMV-seronegative. Each CDR3 is given with its conserved first and last residue. D genes are given only for firm matches. Some rows mark clone size as missing; the rest say once, few, many or name a class of expanded clone.

clone size	D gene	V gene	J gene	CDR3 DNA	CDR3 protein
NA	NA	TRBV10-3	TRBJ1-3	TGTGCCATCAGTGAGTCGGCCGGAAACACCATATATTTT	CAISESAGNTIYF
NA	NA	TRBV6-1	TRBJ2-2	TGTGCCAGCAGTGATGCGGGCCGGGAGCTGTTTTTT	CASSDAGRELFF
NA	NA	TRBV7-2	TRBJ2-3	TGTGCCAGCAGCTTAATTTCCGCTAGCGCCACAGATACGCAGTATTTT	CASSLISASATDTQYF
NA	NA	TRBV19	TRBJ2-7	TGTGCCAGTAGTACGTCGCACAGTCTCATCTACGAGCAGTACTTC	CASSTSHSLIYEQYF
NA	NA	TRBV7-2	TRBJ1-4	TGTGCCAGCAGTACGGGACATCTAGCGGGTCTGTTTTTT	CASSTGHLAGLFF
NA	TRBD1	TRBV2	TRBJ2-2	TGTGCCAGCATTTGGGACAGGGGAGGTTACGGGGAGCTGTTTTTT	CASIWDRGGYGELFF
NA	NA	TRBV7-3	TRBJ1-4	TGTGCCAGCAGCTACTTCGGAGGCGGTGAAAAACTGTTTTTT	CASSYFGGGEKLFF
NA	NA	TRBV11-2	TRBJ1-3	TGTGCCAGCAGCTTCTCCGAGGACACCATATATTTT	CASSFSEDTIYF
NA	TRBD1	TRBV30	TRBJ1-2	TGTGCCGGGGACAGGAGAAACTATGGCTACACCTTC	CAGDRRNYGYTF
once	NA	TRBV7-9	TRBJ2-6	TGTGCCAGCAGCTTGAGAGGGGGCTCTGGGGCCAACGTCCTGACTTTC	CASSLRGGSGANVLTF
NA	NA	TRBV5-5	TRBJ2-7	TGTGCCAGCAGCGGCAGGGTTACTGGTACCTACGAGCAGTACTTC	CASSGRVTGTYEQYF
NA	TRBD1	TRBV6-5	TRBJ1-2	TGTGCCAGCAGTTTGAGGGACAGCAACTATGGCTACACCTTC	CASSLRDSNYGYTF
NA	NA	TRBV15	TRBJ2-5	TGTGCCACCAGCAGAGCTGAAGAGACCCAGTACTTC	CATSRAEETQYF
NA	NA	TRBV7-9	TRBJ2-7	TGTGCCAGCAGCCGACAGGACCCCAGAGAGCAGTACTTC	CASSRQDPREQYF
NA	TRBD2	TRBV7-9	TRBJ2-2	TGTGCCAGCAGCATAGCGGGAGCAGCCGGGGAGCTGTTTTTT	CASSIAGAAGELFF
NA	TRBD2	TRBV4-3	TRBJ2-1	TGCGCCAGCAGCGGAGGGGTAGCGGGGAACAATGAGCAGTTCTTC	CASSGGVAGNNEQFF
NA	NA	TRBV5-4	TRBJ2-5	TGTGCCAGCAGCTATCCACAAGAGACCCAGTACTTC	CASSYPQETQYF
NA	TRBD2	TRBV27	TRBJ2-7	TGTGCCAGCAGTTTCGGAGCGGGGGGAAATTACGAGCAGTACTTC	CASSFGAGGNYEQYF
NA	NA	TRBV11-1	TRBJ1-1	TGTGCCAGCAGCTCAGGGTATGGTATGAACACTGAAGCTTTCTTT	CASSSGYGMNTEAFF
NA	TRBD2	TRBV2	TRBJ2-3	TGTGCCAGCAGTGAGGGACTAGCGGTAGCTAGCACAGATACGCAGTATTTT	CASSEGLAVASTDTQYF
NA	TRBD1	TRBV5-1	TRBJ2-4	TGCGCCAGCAGCCGGGCTTCCGGGACAGGGGGCACCATTCAGTACTTC	CASSRASGTGGTIQYF
NA	TRBD1	TRBV9	TRBJ1-4	TGTGCCAGCAGCCCCCTGGGACAGGGGGCGCAAGAACTGTTTTTT	CASSPLGQGAQELFF
NA	NA	TRBV14	TRBJ2-3	TGTGCCAGCAGCCCCGGAGCGGGCCCAGATACGCAGTATTTT	CASSPGAGPDTQYF
NA	NA	TRBV7-2	TRBJ1-5	TGTGCCAGCAGCTTAGTTGGTTGGAGTAGCAATCAGCCCCAGCATTTT	CASSLVGWSSNQPQHF
few	NA	TRBV5-1	TRBJ2-3	TGCGCCAGCAGCTTGGCCCGGGGATCGACAGATACGCAGTATTTT	CASSLARGSTDTQYF
NA	TRBD1	TRBV30	TRBJ1-1	TGTGCCTGGAGTTTATCACAGGGGTGGACTGAAGCTTTCTTT	CAWSLSQGWTEAFF
NA	NA	TRBV4-2	TRBJ2-5	TGTGCCAGCAGCCAAGCAAAGGGAGGCCAAGAGACCCAGTACTTC	CASSQAKGGQETQYF
NA	TRBD2	TRBV4-3	TRBJ2-1	TGCGCCAGCAGCCCCGGGACTATGTACAATGAGCAGTTCTTC	CASSPGTMYNEQFF
NA	TRBD2	TRBV19	TRBJ2-1	TGTGCCAGTAGTCCTCCCAGCGGGAGAGGGGGGAAGGAGCAGTTCTTC	CASSPPSGRGGKEQFF
NA	TRBD1	TRBV29-1	TRBJ1-1	TGCAGCGTTGGGACAGGCCTGAACACTGAAGCTTTCTTT	CSVGTGLNTEAFF
NA	TRBD2	TRBV11-3	TRBJ2-2	TGTGCCAGCAGCTTGGGACTAGCGGGAGGGCCGAAGGAGCTGTTTTTT	CASSLGLAGGPKELFF
NA	NA	TRBV5-1	TRBJ2-5	TGCGCCAGCATAGGAGATAACCAAGAGACCCAGTACTTC	CASIGDNQETQYF
few	NA	TRBV2	TRBJ2-1	TGTGCCAGCTCCCTATCTATCAATGAGCAGTTCTTC	CASSLSINEQFF
NA	TRBD1	TRBV7-7	TRBJ2-1	TGTGCTAGCAGCCCCGGGACAGGGGGAGATGAGCAGTTCTTC	CASSPGTGGDEQFF